These 27 T cell receptor beta chains were all obtained from the same sample, sequenced in a study of blood T cell repertoires in COVID-19. Profiling relied on immunoSEQ multiplex PCR, and the TCRdb table lists in-frame clones only, not all of them. The table shows fewer than 40,000 clones, with 88% occurring only once. The specimen sequenced was peripheral blood. These receptors all come from a woman in her 70s with active COVID-19.

The DNA of the CDR3 is TGCGCCAGCAGCTTCGCTCTAAGCACTGAAGCTTTCTTT. The encoded protein is CASSFALSTEAFF. V is TRBV5-1 and J is TRBJ1-1, with D uncertain. The CDR3 has 13 amino acids. V was pared by 2 bases and J by 4 bases, with 9 bases between. CDR1 SGHRS and CDR2 YFSETQ come from the germline V gene.

V is TRBV5-8 and J is TRBJ2-3; D unclear. This CDR3 is built from 14 residues. V lost 3 bases and J lost 1, with 9 bases in between. Germline V CDR1 and CDR2: SGHTS, YDEGEE. The CDR3 coding sequence is TGTGCCAGCAGCTCCGGTTATGGCACAGATACGCAGTATTTT. Protein product: CASSSGYGTDTQYF.

The chain carries TRBV11-2 and TRBJ2-1; 11 positions agree with TRBD2. Trimming at V came to 1 base and at J to 8 bases, leaving 13 bases not matched to a gene. The CDR3 contains 18 residues. Germline V gene sequence: CDR1 SGHAT, CDR2 FQNNGV. CDR3 residues: CASSLGTLAGGPGDEQFF. The CDR3 DNA reads as TGTGCCAGCAGCTTAGGGACTTTAGCGGGGGGGCCGGGCGATGAGCAGTTCTTC.

With respect to this clone: The identical CDR3 is also encoded by other nucleotide sequences in the sample. The rearrangement joins TRBV9 to TRBJ2-2; a possible D gene is TRBD2 (5 bases). In germline, CDR1 is SGDLS, CDR2 YYNGEE. V was cut by 0 bases and J by 5 bases, with 5 bases left in between. This CDR3 is built from 13 residues. The CDR3 is CASSVGGTGELFF. CDR3 sequence (DNA): TGTGCCAGCAGCGTAGGCGGGACCGGGGAGCTGTTTTTT.

DNA for the CDR3: TGTGCCAGCCCCGTCGGACAGGGACAGGGGTGGTGGTACTTC. Translated, it gives CASPVGQGQGWWYF. The chain combines TRBV6-5 with TRBJ2-7; TRBD1 agrees at 10 bases. The germline V gene encodes CDR1 MNHEY and CDR2 SVGAGI. Trimming at V came to 8 bases and at J to 12 bases, leaving 16 bases not matched to a gene. The CDR3 loop spans 14 amino acids.

This clone occurred a few times. The rearrangement uses TRBV11-2 and TRBJ2-1, with 8 bases matching TRBD2. The V gene end was trimmed by 4 bases and the J gene end by 7 bases; junction bases not matched to a gene: 12. Germline CDR1 SGHAT, CDR2 FQNNGV. This CDR3 is built from 16 residues. CDR3 nucleotides: TGTGCCAGCAGCTCTATCACCGGGGGGGCTGGGAATGAGCAGTTCTTC. Its translation: CASSSITGGAGNEQFF.

The chain carries TRBV30 and TRBJ2-3, with 9 nucleotides matching TRBD2. The germline V gene encodes CDR1 GTSNPN and CDR2 SVGIG (reference sequence). J was trimmed by 8 bases and V by 2 bases; bases with no gene match: 14. The CDR3 has 16 residues. The chain's CDR3 is CAWSPGASGVRGTQYF. Written as DNA, the CDR3 is TGTGCCTGGAGTCCCGGGGCTAGCGGGGTCCGGGGTACGCAGTATTTT.

This chain uses TRBV5-6 with TRBJ1-2, with 7 bases identical to TRBD1. Per the germline V gene, CDR1 is SGHDT and CDR2 is YYEEEE. The length of the CDR3 is 12 residues. The trim removed 6 bases at V and 7 bases at J, leaving 6 bases unmatched. The CDR3 here is CASIRQGGGYTF. The CDR3 DNA sequence: TGTGCCAGCATCAGACAGGGAGGTGGCTACACCTTC.

The gene calls are TRBV2 and TRBJ2-5; 10 bases align to TRBD1. With 4 bases clipped from V and 4 bases from J, the junction kept 9 bases outside the gene matches. The CDR3 contains 16 residues. In germline, CDR1 is SNHLY, CDR2 FYNNEI. The CDR3 loop is CASSAHRGQGLETQYF. The CDR3 region has the DNA TGTGCCAGCAGTGCACATCGGGGACAGGGGCTAGAGACCCAGTACTTC.

The J gene is TRBJ2-2, the V gene TRBV19; D gene uncertain. The CDR3 extends over 13 amino acids. Trimming shortened V by 9 bases and J by 3 bases, and 11 bases separated the two germline ends. CDR1 LNHDA and CDR2 SQIVND come from the germline V gene (reference sequence). As DNA, the CDR3 is TGTGCCAGCAGTTCGCGGTACACCGGGGAGCTGTTTTTT. Translation: CASSSRYTGELFF.

This clone has just one count. V usage is TRBV10-3 and J usage is TRBJ1-2, with a tentative D call TRBD1 (6 bases). The germline gives CDR1 ENHRY, CDR2 SYGVKD. This CDR3 has 13 residues. V shed 0 bases and J shed 6 bases, with 8 bases lying between them. CDR3 nucleotide sequence: TGTGCCATCAGTGAGTCAGGGGGGGATGGCTACACCTTC. Protein sequence: CAISESGGDGYTF.

The CDR3 DNA reads as TGTGCCAGCAGCTTAGTCGCCTCTAACAATGAGCAGTTCTTC. As protein: CASSLVASNNEQFF. This chain links TRBV11-3 with TRBJ2-1; unclear D gene. CDR1 SGHNT and CDR2 YENEEA come from the germline V gene. The CDR3 has 14 amino acids. Deletions cut 1 base from V and 5 bases from J, with 9 bases between.

This clone was recorded only once. Mismatch with germline at one junction end may stem from a read error. V gene TRBV27 combines with J gene TRBJ2-1, with D possibly being TRBD1 (6 bases). The V gene's germline CDR1 is MNHEY and CDR2 SMNVEV (reference sequence). There are 14 residues in the CDR3. The CDR3 region is CASRLWGPDNEQFF. The CDR3 bases are TGTGCCAGCAGGTTATGGGGGCCCGACAATGAGCAGTTCTTC.

This chain uses TRBV7-9 with TRBJ2-7; D possibly corresponds to TRBD1 (6 bases). The CDR3 loop spans 13 amino acids. Germline CDR1 is SEHNR and CDR2 is FQNEAQ (reference sequence). Trimming pared 4 bases from V and 3 bases from J, leaving 10 bases between. In DNA, the CDR3 is TGTGCCAGCAGCTCGAGGGACATCTACGAGCAGTACTTC. Translating gives CASSSRDIYEQYF.

A single count supports this clone. This chain connects TRBV4-1 to TRBJ2-7, with 7 positions matching TRBD2. Trimming at V came to 8 bases and at J to 0 bases, leaving 10 bases not matched to a gene. This CDR3 has 15 residues. CDR1 and CDR2 (germline): MGHRA, YSYEKL. The CDR3 region has the DNA TGCGCCAGCCGGCCCCAAGGCGGGGGCTCCTACGAGCAGTACTTC. Translating it yields CASRPQGGGSYEQYF.

This clone came up once. This rearrangement joins TRBV5-1 to TRBJ2-2; D not resolved. The CDR3 is 14 amino acids. CDR1 is SGHRS, CDR2 YFSETQ, per germline. V lost 0 bases to trimming and J lost 1 base, with 4 bases between them. The CDR3 region is CASSLGGNTGELFF. DNA for the CDR3: TGCGCCAGCAGCTTGGGAGGGAACACCGGGGAGCTGTTTTTT.

The rearrangement uses TRBV19 and TRBJ1-2; D gene unclear. V lost 3 bases and J 5 bases, leaving 7 bases between the germline ends. This CDR3 is 12 amino acids long. CDR1 LNHDA and CDR2 SQIVND come from the germline V gene (reference sequence). The CDR3 loop is CASSIGRYGYTF. The CDR3 DNA reads TGTGCCAGTAGTATCGGGAGATATGGCTACACCTTC.

The chain combines TRBV4-1 with TRBJ1-6, with D possibly matching TRBD1 (6 bases). This CDR3 comprises 19 residues. V was trimmed by 4 bases and J by 0 bases, leaving 19 bases between them. CDR1 is MGHRA and CDR2 is YSYEKL in the germline V gene. CDR3 nucleotide sequence: TGCGCCAGCAGCCGGCTTGGGGGCACAGGGAGCTCCTATAATTCACCCCTCCACTTT. Encoded protein: CASSRLGGTGSSYNSPLHF.

V usage is TRBV5-4 and J usage is TRBJ2-1; TRBD2 is a possible D gene (7 bases). The CDR3 length is 15 residues. Trimming cost V 4 bases and J 5 bases, with 16 bases left between them. Germline V lookup: CDR1 SGHNT, CDR2 YYREEE (reference sequence). The DNA of the CDR3 is TGTGCCAGCAGCCGCCCGGGGGGCAGGGACAATGAGCAGTTCTTC. Protein sequence: CASSRPGGRDNEQFF.

The V call is TRBV19, the J call TRBJ2-1, with D perhaps TRBD1 (5 bases). Germline V lookup: CDR1 LNHDA, CDR2 SQIVND (reference sequence). V lost 3 bases to trimming and J lost 4 bases, with 16 bases between them. This CDR3 contains 16 residues. The CDR3 reads CASSIYSGIPYNEQFF. The CDR3 region has the DNA TGTGCCAGTAGTATCTATTCAGGGATCCCATACAATGAGCAGTTCTTC.

J is TRBJ2-3 and V is TRBV28; TRBD2 matches at 10 bases. The V segment lost 6 bases and the J segment 2 bases; nucleotides outside the gene matches: 14. The CDR3 loop spans 18 amino acids. The germline gives CDR1 MDHEN, CDR2 SYDVKM. The CDR3: CASSPSEPLAGYTDTQYF. CDR3 bases: TGTGCCAGCAGCCCCAGCGAACCACTAGCGGGGTACACAGATACGCAGTATTTT.

This clone was recorded only once. The gene calls are TRBV7-9 and TRBJ2-7, with unresolved D. This CDR3 contains 11 residues. The germline V gene encodes CDR1 SEHNR and CDR2 FQNEAQ (reference sequence). V was clipped by 5 bases and J by 3 bases, with 5 bases between them. The CDR3 reads CASSDNYEQYF. In DNA, the CDR3 is TGTGCCAGCAGCGACAACTACGAGCAGTACTTC.

The chain joins TRBV7-9 to TRBJ1-3, with D possibly being TRBD1 (5 bases). V lost 5 bases and J 2 bases, leaving 10 bases between the germline ends. CDR1 is SEHNR and CDR2 is FQNEAQ in the germline V gene (reference sequence). This CDR3 is 14 amino acids long. CDR3 nucleotide sequence: TGTGCCAGCAGCGACCAGGGTGCTGGAAACACCATATATTTT. Translation: CASSDQGAGNTIYF.

J is TRBJ2-1 and V is TRBV27, with TRBD2 as a possible D gene (6 bases). The V gene's germline CDR1 is MNHEY and CDR2 SMNVEV (reference sequence). The V end lost 3 bases, the J end lost 3 bases, and 12 bases lay between the germline ends. CDR3 length equals 15 residues. The CDR3 region has the DNA TGTGCCAGCAGTTTGTTTCTAGCGAACTACAATGAGCAGTTCTTC. Translation: CASSLFLANYNEQFF.

The J gene is TRBJ2-1, the V gene TRBV11-3; D is perhaps TRBD1 (6 bases). Between the trimmed V and J ends, which lost 5 bases and 6 bases, there was a span of 20 bases. Germline CDR1 reads SGHNT; CDR2 reads YENEEA. CDR3 length equals 16 residues. The CDR3 here is CASSPPLGRGSNEQFF. The CDR3 bases are TGTGCCAGCAGCCCACCGTTGGGCAGGGGCTCCAATGAGCAGTTCTTC.

The chain joins TRBV5-1 to TRBJ1-5; TRBD1 matches at 11 bases. CDR1 is SGHRS, CDR2 YFSETQ, per germline. V trimming: 5 bases; J trimming: 6 bases; junction bases outside the gene matches: 4. CDR3 length: 14 residues. CDR3 amino acids: CASSVGQGGQPQHF. For the CDR3, the DNA is TGCGCCAGCAGTGTGGGACAGGGGGGTCAGCCCCAGCATTTT.

The chain has TRBV3-1 (or the pseudogene TRBV3-2) and TRBJ1-2, with unresolved D. Germline CDR1 is LGHDT and CDR2 is YNNKEL (reference sequence). The CDR3 has 12 amino acids. V gave up 3 bases and J gave up 5 bases, with 7 bases separating them. The CDR3, as DNA: TGTGCCAGCAGCCACGAGGTTTATGGCTACACCTTC. It encodes CASSHEVYGYTF.